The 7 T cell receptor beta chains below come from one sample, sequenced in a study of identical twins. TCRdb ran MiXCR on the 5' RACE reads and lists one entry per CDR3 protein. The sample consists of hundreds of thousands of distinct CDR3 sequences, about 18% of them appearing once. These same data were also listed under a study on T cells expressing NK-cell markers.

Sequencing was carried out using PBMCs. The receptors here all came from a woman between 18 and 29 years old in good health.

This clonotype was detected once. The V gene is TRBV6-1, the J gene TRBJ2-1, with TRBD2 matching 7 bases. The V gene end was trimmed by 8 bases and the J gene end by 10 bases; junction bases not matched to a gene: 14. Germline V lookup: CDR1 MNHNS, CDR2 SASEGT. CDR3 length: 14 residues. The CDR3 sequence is CASRGRGNNVEQFF. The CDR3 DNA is TGTGCCAGCCGCGGGAGAGGAAACAATGTAGAGCAGTTCTTC.

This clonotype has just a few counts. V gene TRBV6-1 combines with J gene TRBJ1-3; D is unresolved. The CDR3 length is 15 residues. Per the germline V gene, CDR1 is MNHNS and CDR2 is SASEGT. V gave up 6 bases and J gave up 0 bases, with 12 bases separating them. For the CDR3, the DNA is TGTGCCAGCAGACCGAGACAACACTCTGGAAACACCATATATTTT. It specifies CASRPRQHSGNTIYF.

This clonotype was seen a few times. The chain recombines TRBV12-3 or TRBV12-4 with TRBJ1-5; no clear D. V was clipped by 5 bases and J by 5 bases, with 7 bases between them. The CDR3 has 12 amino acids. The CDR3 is CASSEEYQPQHF. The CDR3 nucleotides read TGTGCCAGCAGTGAAGAGTATCAGCCCCAGCATTTT.

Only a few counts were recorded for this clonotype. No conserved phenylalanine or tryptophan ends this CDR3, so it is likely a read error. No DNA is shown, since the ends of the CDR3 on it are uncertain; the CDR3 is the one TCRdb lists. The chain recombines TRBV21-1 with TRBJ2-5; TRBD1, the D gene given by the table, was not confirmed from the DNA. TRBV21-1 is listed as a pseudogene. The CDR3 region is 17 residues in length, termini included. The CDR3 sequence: CASTSILPLSLPGQRGL.

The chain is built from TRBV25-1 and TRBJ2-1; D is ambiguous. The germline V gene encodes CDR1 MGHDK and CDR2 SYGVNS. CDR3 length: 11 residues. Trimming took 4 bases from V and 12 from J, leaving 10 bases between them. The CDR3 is CASSAGFGQFF. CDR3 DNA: TGTGCCAGCAGTGCGGGTTTTGGGCAGTTCTTC.

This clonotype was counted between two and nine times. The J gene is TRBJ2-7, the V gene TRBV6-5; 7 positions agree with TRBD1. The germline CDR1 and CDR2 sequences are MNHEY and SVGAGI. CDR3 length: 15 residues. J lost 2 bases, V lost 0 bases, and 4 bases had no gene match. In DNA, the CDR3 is TGTGCCAGCAGTTACTCGACAGGGTTCCCCTACGAGCAGTACTTC. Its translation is CASSYSTGFPYEQYF.

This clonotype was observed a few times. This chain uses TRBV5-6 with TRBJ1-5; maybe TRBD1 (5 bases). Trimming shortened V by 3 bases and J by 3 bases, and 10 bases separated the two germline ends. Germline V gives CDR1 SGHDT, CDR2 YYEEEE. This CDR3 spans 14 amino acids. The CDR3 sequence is CASSSPTDNQPQHF. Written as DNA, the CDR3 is TGTGCCAGCAGCTCGCCGACAGACAATCAGCCCCAGCATTTT.